These T cell receptor beta chains were read from a single sample in a study of shared clonotypes between healthy human individuals. The data were produced by immunoSEQ multiplex PCR, yet TCRdb's version contains in-frame clones alone and is incomplete. The data contain around 2.1 million clones, just over 90% of them singletons. The sample was naive CD8+ T cells from PBMCs. The receptors come from a man younger than 35 in good health. Some clones in this sample may be carry-over from other donors' samples. The CDR3 runs from the conserved cysteine through the conserved F or W. The order of the fields is J gene, clone size, V gene, D gene, CDR3 protein, CDR3 DNA. D genes are given only for firm matches. Not all rows give a size; the values are once, few, many and, for expanded clones, a class.

j_call: TRBJ1-1; clone_size: -; v_call: TRBV19; d_call: -; cdr3_aa: CASSIRSREAFF; cdr3_nt: TGTGCCAGTAGTATTCGAAGCCGTGAAGCTTTCTTT
j_call: TRBJ2-7; clone_size: -; v_call: TRBV29-1; d_call: TRBD1; cdr3_aa: CSVAGRDRVPYEQYF; cdr3_nt: TGCAGCGTTGCAGGAAGGGACAGGGTACCCTACGAGCAGTACTTC
j_call: TRBJ1-4; clone_size: -; v_call: TRBV27; d_call: TRBD1; cdr3_aa: CASRSPSAGGATNEKLFF; cdr3_nt: TGTGCCAGCAGGTCGCCTTCCGCAGGGGGCGCAACTAATGAAAAACTGTTTTTT
j_call: TRBJ2-1; clone_size: -; v_call: TRBV4-3; d_call: -; cdr3_aa: CASSPRDGSYNEQFF; cdr3_nt: TGCGCCAGCAGCCCCCGGGACGGTTCCTACAATGAGCAGTTCTTC
j_call: TRBJ2-6; clone_size: once; v_call: TRBV19; d_call: -; cdr3_aa: CASSLQGIGANVLTF; cdr3_nt: TGTGCCAGTAGTTTGCAGGGGATAGGGGCCAACGTCCTGACTTTC
j_call: TRBJ2-1; clone_size: -; v_call: TRBV30; d_call: -; cdr3_aa: CAWSFMGPLSEQFF; cdr3_nt: TGTGCCTGGAGTTTCATGGGACCCCTCAGTGAGCAGTTCTTC
j_call: TRBJ2-3; clone_size: -; v_call: TRBV14; d_call: -; cdr3_aa: CASSQRWDTQYF; cdr3_nt: TGTGCCAGCAGCCAACGGTGGGATACGCAGTATTTT
j_call: TRBJ2-3; clone_size: once; v_call: TRBV11-2; d_call: -; cdr3_aa: CASSLANGGLFSTDTQYF; cdr3_nt: TGTGCCAGCAGCTTAGCTAACGGCGGTTTATTTAGCACAGATACGCAGTATTTT
j_call: TRBJ1-5; clone_size: once; v_call: TRBV5-8; d_call: -; cdr3_aa: CASSRWSGEGTGQPQHF; cdr3_nt: TGTGCCAGCAGCAGGTGGAGCGGGGAGGGGACGGGCCAGCCCCAGCATTTT
j_call: TRBJ2-7; clone_size: -; v_call: TRBV27; d_call: -; cdr3_aa: CASSSQEGARREQYF; cdr3_nt: TGTGCCAGCAGTTCCCAAGAGGGCGCCCGAAGGGAGCAGTACTTC
j_call: TRBJ2-7; clone_size: -; v_call: TRBV9; d_call: -; cdr3_aa: CASSVGPDLYEQYF; cdr3_nt: TGTGCCAGCAGCGTAGGGCCAGACCTCTACGAGCAGTACTTC
j_call: TRBJ2-1; clone_size: -; v_call: TRBV28; d_call: -; cdr3_aa: CASSSSLGNEQFF; cdr3_nt: TGTGCCAGCAGTTCCTCCCTAGGCAATGAGCAGTTCTTC
j_call: TRBJ2-1; clone_size: once; v_call: TRBV29-1; d_call: -; cdr3_aa: CSVFIKVNEQFF; cdr3_nt: TGCAGCGTTTTTATAAAGGTCAATGAGCAGTTCTTC
j_call: TRBJ1-2; clone_size: -; v_call: TRBV29-1; d_call: TRBD1; cdr3_aa: CSVGTGSNYGYTF; cdr3_nt: TGCAGCGTTGGGACAGGATCTAACTATGGCTACACCTTC
j_call: TRBJ2-7; clone_size: -; v_call: TRBV9; d_call: TRBD1; cdr3_aa: CASSEPTGQGAYEQYF; cdr3_nt: TGTGCCAGCAGCGAGCCCACGGGACAGGGGGCCTACGAGCAGTACTTC
j_call: TRBJ2-7; clone_size: -; v_call: TRBV25-1; d_call: -; cdr3_aa: CASRGVTGSQAYEQYF; cdr3_nt: TGTGCCAGCAGGGGAGTCACCGGATCACAGGCCTACGAGCAGTACTTC
j_call: TRBJ2-7; clone_size: -; v_call: TRBV19; d_call: -; cdr3_aa: CASSIRSGRLYEQYF; cdr3_nt: TGTGCCAGTAGTATTCGCTCAGGGCGACTCTACGAGCAGTACTTC
j_call: TRBJ2-7; clone_size: -; v_call: TRBV7-9; d_call: TRBD1; cdr3_aa: CASSSGQGLHEQYF; cdr3_nt: TGTGCCAGCAGCTCGGGACAGGGCCTCCACGAGCAGTACTTC
j_call: TRBJ1-2; clone_size: -; v_call: TRBV19; d_call: -; cdr3_aa: CASSRNTPPGGVDGYTF; cdr3_nt: TGTGCCAGTAGCCGAAATACCCCCCCGGGAGGGGTCGATGGCTACACCTTC
j_call: TRBJ1-4; clone_size: once; v_call: TRBV15; d_call: TRBD1; cdr3_aa: CATSGPDRGREKLFF; cdr3_nt: TGTGCCACCAGCGGGCCAGACAGGGGGCGAGAAAAACTGTTTTTT
j_call: TRBJ2-1; clone_size: -; v_call: TRBV27; d_call: TRBD1; cdr3_aa: CASSLSAGTGRSEQFF; cdr3_nt: TGTGCCAGCAGTTTATCAGCCGGGACAGGGAGGAGTGAGCAGTTCTTC
j_call: TRBJ2-5; clone_size: -; v_call: TRBV5-4; d_call: -; cdr3_aa: CASSFRGFQETQYF; cdr3_nt: TGTGCCAGCAGCTTTCGGGGCTTTCAAGAGACCCAGTACTTC
j_call: TRBJ1-2; clone_size: few; v_call: TRBV4-1; d_call: -; cdr3_aa: CASSQDVVDYGYTF; cdr3_nt: TGCGCCAGCAGCCAAGACGTTGTTGACTATGGCTACACCTTC
j_call: TRBJ1-1; clone_size: -; v_call: TRBV5-5; d_call: TRBD1; cdr3_aa: CASSWDDRDSEAFF; cdr3_nt: TGTGCCAGCAGCTGGGATGACAGGGATTCTGAAGCTTTCTTT
j_call: TRBJ2-7; clone_size: -; v_call: TRBV27; d_call: -; cdr3_aa: CASSPWTANYEQYF; cdr3_nt: TGTGCCAGCAGTCCCTGGACAGCCAACTACGAGCAGTACTTC
j_call: TRBJ2-1; clone_size: -; v_call: TRBV2; d_call: -; cdr3_aa: CASSERGGGGDEQFF; cdr3_nt: TGTGCCAGCAGTGAACGTGGCGGAGGGGGCGATGAGCAGTTCTTC
j_call: TRBJ2-5; clone_size: -; v_call: TRBV7-9; d_call: TRBD2; cdr3_aa: CASSLREGRQETQYF; cdr3_nt: TGTGCCAGCAGCTTGCGGGAGGGCCGCCAAGAGACCCAGTACTTC
j_call: TRBJ2-1; clone_size: -; v_call: TRBV7-2; d_call: -; cdr3_aa: CASSLVVGEQFF; cdr3_nt: TGTGCCAGCAGCTTAGTCGTCGGGGAGCAGTTCTTC
j_call: TRBJ1-2; clone_size: -; v_call: TRBV19; d_call: -; cdr3_aa: CASSIDRGAANYGYTF; cdr3_nt: TGTGCCAGTAGTATAGATCGGGGAGCAGCTAACTATGGCTACACCTTC
j_call: TRBJ1-1; clone_size: -; v_call: TRBV27; d_call: TRBD1; cdr3_aa: CASSLQGVGTEAFF; cdr3_nt: TGTGCCAGCAGTCTACAGGGGGTTGGCACTGAAGCTTTCTTT
j_call: TRBJ2-1; clone_size: -; v_call: TRBV4-3; d_call: -; cdr3_aa: CASSQIPGPRQFF; cdr3_nt: TGCGCCAGCAGCCAGATTCCGGGCCCCCGGCAGTTCTTC
j_call: TRBJ1-2; clone_size: -; v_call: TRBV12-5; d_call: -; cdr3_aa: CTSGLVGVNGYTF; cdr3_nt: TGTACTAGTGGTTTGGTAGGGGTGAATGGCTACACCTTC
j_call: TRBJ1-4; clone_size: -; v_call: TRBV5-1; d_call: TRBD1; cdr3_aa: CASSLARTGNEKLFF; cdr3_nt: TGCGCCAGCAGCTTGGCCCGGACAGGGAATGAAAAACTGTTTTTT
j_call: TRBJ2-1; clone_size: -; v_call: TRBV6-5; d_call: TRBD1; cdr3_aa: CASSPGTGGGNEQFF; cdr3_nt: TGTGCCAGCAGCCCCGGGACAGGGGGTGGTAATGAGCAGTTCTTC
j_call: TRBJ2-7; clone_size: -; v_call: TRBV15; d_call: TRBD1; cdr3_aa: CATSRDRDLYEQYF; cdr3_nt: TGTGCCACCAGCAGGGACAGGGACCTCTACGAGCAGTACTTC
j_call: TRBJ2-4; clone_size: -; v_call: TRBV7-9; d_call: TRBD1; cdr3_aa: CASSPGQGRAKNIQYF; cdr3_nt: TGTGCCAGCAGCCCCGGACAGGGAAGAGCCAAAAACATTCAGTACTTC
j_call: TRBJ2-7; clone_size: -; v_call: TRBV27; d_call: -; cdr3_aa: CASSPSTPAWQYF; cdr3_nt: TGTGCCAGCAGTCCCTCCACTCCAGCATGGCAGTACTTC
j_call: TRBJ2-7; clone_size: once; v_call: TRBV4-3; d_call: TRBD2; cdr3_aa: CASSQVTSGSYEQYF; cdr3_nt: TGCGCCAGCAGCCAAGTCACTAGCGGAAGCTACGAGCAGTACTTC
j_call: TRBJ2-3; clone_size: -; v_call: TRBV9; d_call: TRBD2; cdr3_aa: CASSVDGVAGGIMETDTQYF; cdr3_nt: TGTGCCAGCAGCGTAGACGGGGTCGCGGGAGGGATCATGGAAACAGATACGCAGTATTTT
j_call: TRBJ1-2; clone_size: -; v_call: TRBV7-6; d_call: TRBD1; cdr3_aa: CASSTGQGRDGYTF; cdr3_nt: TGTGCCAGCAGTACCGGACAGGGAAGGGATGGCTACACCTTC
j_call: TRBJ2-7; clone_size: -; v_call: TRBV19; d_call: TRBD2; cdr3_aa: CASTTKLTSETHEQYF; cdr3_nt: TGTGCCAGTACCACTAAGTTGACTAGCGAGACCCACGAGCAGTACTTC
j_call: TRBJ2-3; clone_size: -; v_call: TRBV4-1; d_call: -; cdr3_aa: CASSHPTQKYGTDTQYF; cdr3_nt: TGCGCCAGCAGCCACCCGACCCAAAAATACGGCACAGATACGCAGTATTTT
j_call: TRBJ1-1; clone_size: -; v_call: TRBV6-6; d_call: -; cdr3_aa: CASPEDGGRPNTEAFF; cdr3_nt: TGTGCCAGCCCTGAAGACGGGGGCAGGCCGAACACTGAAGCTTTCTTT
j_call: TRBJ2-1; clone_size: -; v_call: TRBV13; d_call: -; cdr3_aa: CASSLNSYNEQFF; cdr3_nt: TGTGCCAGCAGCTTAAACTCCTACAATGAGCAGTTCTTC
j_call: TRBJ2-2; clone_size: -; v_call: TRBV28; d_call: -; cdr3_aa: CASSFGVSNTGELFF; cdr3_nt: TGTGCCAGCAGTTTTGGGGTCTCGAACACCGGGGAGCTGTTTTTT
j_call: TRBJ1-1; clone_size: -; v_call: TRBV28; d_call: -; cdr3_aa: CASQMIGAGAALNTEAFF; cdr3_nt: TGTGCCAGTCAGATGATTGGGGCGGGAGCAGCTTTGAACACTGAAGCTTTCTTT
j_call: TRBJ1-5; clone_size: -; v_call: TRBV28; d_call: -; cdr3_aa: CASSFSGRGNQPQHF; cdr3_nt: TGTGCCAGCAGTTTCTCGGGGCGCGGCAATCAGCCCCAGCATTTT
j_call: TRBJ2-7; clone_size: -; v_call: TRBV27; d_call: -; cdr3_aa: CASSLNYMAALYEQYF; cdr3_nt: TGTGCCAGCAGTTTGAACTATATGGCGGCCCTCTACGAGCAGTACTTC
j_call: TRBJ2-7; clone_size: -; v_call: TRBV10-3; d_call: TRBD2; cdr3_aa: CAISDSGRAWEQYF; cdr3_nt: TGTGCCATCAGTGACAGCGGGAGGGCCTGGGAACAGTACTTC